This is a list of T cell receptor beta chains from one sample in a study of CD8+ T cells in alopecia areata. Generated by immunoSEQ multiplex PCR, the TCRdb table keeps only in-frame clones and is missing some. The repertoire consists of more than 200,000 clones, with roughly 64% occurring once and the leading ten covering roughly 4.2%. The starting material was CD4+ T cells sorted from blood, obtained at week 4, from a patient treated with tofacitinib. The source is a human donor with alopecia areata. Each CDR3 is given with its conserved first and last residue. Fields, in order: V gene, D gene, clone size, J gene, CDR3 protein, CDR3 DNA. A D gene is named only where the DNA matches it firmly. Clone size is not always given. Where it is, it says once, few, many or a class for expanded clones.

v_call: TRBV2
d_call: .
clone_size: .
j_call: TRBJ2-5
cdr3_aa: CASSDGYYRGETQYF
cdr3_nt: TGTGCCAGCAGTGATGGTTATTACCGAGGAGAGACCCAGTACTTC

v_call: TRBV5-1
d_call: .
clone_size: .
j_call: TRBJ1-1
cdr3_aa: CASSLEGGPGTEAFF
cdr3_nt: TGCGCCAGCAGCTTGGAGGGAGGGCCGGGCACTGAAGCTTTCTTT

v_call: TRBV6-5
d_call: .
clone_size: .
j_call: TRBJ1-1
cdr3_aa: CASRNPTGLNTEAFF
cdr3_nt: TGTGCCAGCAGAAACCCGACAGGCTTGAACACTGAAGCTTTCTTT

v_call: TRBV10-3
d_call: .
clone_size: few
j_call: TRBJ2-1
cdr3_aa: CATPNPARVFSKFF
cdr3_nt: TGTGCCACCCCCAACCCAGCCAGGGTATTCTCTAAGTTCTTC

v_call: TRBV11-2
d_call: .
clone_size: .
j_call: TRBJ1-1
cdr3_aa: CASRPRGGGPEAFF
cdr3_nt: TGTGCCAGCAGACCTAGGGGGGGCGGGCCCGAAGCTTTCTTT

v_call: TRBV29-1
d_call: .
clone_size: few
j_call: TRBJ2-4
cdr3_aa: CSVMSTLAKNIQYF
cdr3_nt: TGCAGCGTCATGAGTACCTTAGCCAAAAACATTCAGTACTTC

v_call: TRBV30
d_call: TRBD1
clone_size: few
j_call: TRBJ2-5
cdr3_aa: CAWGPRTGGAETQYF
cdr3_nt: TGTGCCTGGGGCCCCCGGACAGGGGGGGCAGAGACCCAGTACTTC

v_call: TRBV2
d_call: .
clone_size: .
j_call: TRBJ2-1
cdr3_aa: CASSVRGGGVGEQFF
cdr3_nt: TGTGCCAGCAGTGTACGCGGGGGCGGGGTTGGTGAGCAGTTCTTC

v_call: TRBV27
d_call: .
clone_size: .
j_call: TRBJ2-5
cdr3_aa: CASSLKGRETQYF
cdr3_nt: TGTGCCAGCAGTTTAAAAGGGAGAGAGACCCAGTACTTC

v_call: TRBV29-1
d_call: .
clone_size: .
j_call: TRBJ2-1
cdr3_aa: CSVDRGTYNEQFF
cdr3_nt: TGCAGCGTCGATAGGGGGACCTACAATGAGCAGTTCTTC

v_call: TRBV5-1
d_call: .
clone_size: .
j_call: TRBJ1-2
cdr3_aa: CASSLGDLRYGYTF
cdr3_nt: TGCGCCAGCAGCTTGGGGGACCTGCGCTATGGCTACACCTTC

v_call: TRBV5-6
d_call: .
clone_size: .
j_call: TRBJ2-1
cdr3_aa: CASSLGQAIYNEQFF
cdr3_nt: TGTGCCAGCAGCTTGGGACAGGCGATCTACAATGAGCAGTTCTTC

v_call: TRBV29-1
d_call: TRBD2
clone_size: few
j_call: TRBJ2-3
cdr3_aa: CSVVRAGDTDTQYF
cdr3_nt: TGCAGCGTTGTAAGAGCGGGGGACACAGATACGCAGTATTTT

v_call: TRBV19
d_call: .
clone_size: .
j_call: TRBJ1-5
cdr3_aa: CASSVGQNQPQHF
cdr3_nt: TGTGCCAGTAGTGTCGGACAGAATCAGCCCCAGCATTTT

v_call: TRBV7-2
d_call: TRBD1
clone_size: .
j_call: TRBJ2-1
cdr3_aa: CASSQDRTGFNEQFF
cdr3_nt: TGCGCCAGCAGCCAAGATAGGACAGGGTTCAATGAGCAGTTCTTC

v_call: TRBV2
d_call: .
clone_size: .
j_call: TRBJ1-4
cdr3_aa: CASSDPTGRGEKLFF
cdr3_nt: TGTGCCAGCAGTGATCCGACAGGAAGAGGCGAAAAACTGTTTTTT

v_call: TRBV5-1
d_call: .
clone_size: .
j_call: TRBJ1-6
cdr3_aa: CASSPESQFSYNSPLHF
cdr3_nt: TGCGCCAGCAGCCCCGAATCCCAGTTCTCCTATAATTCACCCCTCCACTTT

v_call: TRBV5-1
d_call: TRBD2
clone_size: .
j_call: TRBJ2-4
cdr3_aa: CASSPQGLAGGENIQYF
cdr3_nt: TGCGCCAGCAGCCCCCAGGGACTAGCGGGGGGTGAAAACATTCAGTACTTC

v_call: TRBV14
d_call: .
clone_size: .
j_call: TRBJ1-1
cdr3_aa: CASSQDMGVWTEAFF
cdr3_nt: TGTGCCAGCAGCCAAGATATGGGGGTATGGACTGAAGCTTTCTTT

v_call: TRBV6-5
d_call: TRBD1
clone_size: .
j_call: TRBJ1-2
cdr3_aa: CASSPRTGAGGYTF
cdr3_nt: TGTGCCAGCAGTCCGCGGACAGGGGCAGGAGGCTACACCTTC

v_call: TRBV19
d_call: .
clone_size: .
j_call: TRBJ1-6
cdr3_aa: CASTTGEPYSPLHF
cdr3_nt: TGTGCCAGTACCACTGGAGAGCCGTACTCACCCCTCCACTTT

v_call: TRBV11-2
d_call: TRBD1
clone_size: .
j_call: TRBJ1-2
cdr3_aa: CASSPQWGTGDRGYGYTF
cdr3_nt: TGTGCCAGCAGCCCCCAGTGGGGGACCGGAGACAGGGGCTATGGCTACACCTTC

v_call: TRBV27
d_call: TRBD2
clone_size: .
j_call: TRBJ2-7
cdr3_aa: CASSPRAGENYEQYF
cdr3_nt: TGTGCCAGCAGTCCTCGGGCGGGGGAGAATTACGAGCAGTACTTC

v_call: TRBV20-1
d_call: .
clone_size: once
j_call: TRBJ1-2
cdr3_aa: CSASEYTF
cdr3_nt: TGCAGTGCTAGCGAGTACACCTTC

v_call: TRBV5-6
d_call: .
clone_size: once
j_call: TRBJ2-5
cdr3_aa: CASSLRGGQETQYF
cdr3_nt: TGTGCCAGCTCCCTTCGAGGGGGGCAAGAGACCCAGTACTTC

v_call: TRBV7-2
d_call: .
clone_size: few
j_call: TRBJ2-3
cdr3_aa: CASSLDTTSTDTQYF
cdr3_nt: TGTGCCAGCAGCTTAGATACCACTAGCACAGATACGCAGTATTTT

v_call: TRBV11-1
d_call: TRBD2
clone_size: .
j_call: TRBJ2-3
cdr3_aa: CASSWLAGGTDTQYF
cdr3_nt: TGTGCCAGCAGCTGGCTAGCGGGGGGCACAGATACGCAGTATTTT

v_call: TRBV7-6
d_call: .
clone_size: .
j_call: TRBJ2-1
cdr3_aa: CASSGGLTNEQFF
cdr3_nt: TGTGCCAGCAGCGGGGGACTTACCAATGAGCAGTTCTTC

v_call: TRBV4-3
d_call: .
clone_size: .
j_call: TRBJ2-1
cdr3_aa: CASSQRLGYEQFF
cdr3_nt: TGCGCCAGCAGCCAGCGTTTGGGGTATGAGCAGTTCTTC

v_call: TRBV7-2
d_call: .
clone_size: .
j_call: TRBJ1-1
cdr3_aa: CASSFGTPNTEAFF
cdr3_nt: TGTGCCAGCAGCTTTGGCACCCCGAACACTGAAGCTTTCTTT

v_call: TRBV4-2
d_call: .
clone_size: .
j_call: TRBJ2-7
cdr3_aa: CASSPITRGRYEQYF
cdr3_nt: TGTGCCAGCAGCCCTATCACCAGGGGACGCTACGAGCAGTACTTC

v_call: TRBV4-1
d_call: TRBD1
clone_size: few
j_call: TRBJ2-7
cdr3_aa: CASSLSQGYEQYF
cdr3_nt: TGCGCCAGCAGCCTATCACAGGGGTACGAGCAGTACTTC

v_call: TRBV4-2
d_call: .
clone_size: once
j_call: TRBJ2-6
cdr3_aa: CASSQASQGSGANVLTF
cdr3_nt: TGTGCCAGCAGCCAAGCCTCCCAGGGCTCTGGGGCCAACGTCCTGACTTTC

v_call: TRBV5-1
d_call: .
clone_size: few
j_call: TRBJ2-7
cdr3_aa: CASSLVGGVEQYF
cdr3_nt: TGCGCCAGCAGCTTGGTAGGCGGGGTCGAGCAGTACTTC

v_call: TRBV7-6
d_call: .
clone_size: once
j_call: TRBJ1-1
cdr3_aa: CASSLALNTEAFF
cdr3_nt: TGTGCCAGCAGCTTAGCACTGAACACTGAAGCTTTCTTT

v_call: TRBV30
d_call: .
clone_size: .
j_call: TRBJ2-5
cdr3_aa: CAWGRANQETQYF
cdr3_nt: TGTGCCTGGGGGCGGGCCAACCAAGAGACCCAGTACTTC

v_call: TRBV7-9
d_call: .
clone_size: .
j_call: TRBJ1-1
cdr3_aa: CAGSLILVNTEAFF
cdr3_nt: TGTGCCGGCAGCCTCATCCTTGTGAACACTGAAGCTTTCTTT